Following are 23 T cell receptor beta chains from one sample sequenced in a study of neurological immune-mediated disorders. Using its own MiXCR run on the 5' RACE reads, TCRdb lists one record per CDR3 protein. The table lists 70,000 to 95,000 distinct CDR3 sequences, around 13% of them singletons, with roughly 5% in the top ten. Specified time point: longitudinal time-point 2. Sequenced: PBMCs. The receptors shown here come from a female donor with HTLV-1-associated myelopathy (HAM/TSP).

This clonotype was found many times. The chain joins TRBV5-1 to TRBJ2-6; 7 nucleotides agree with TRBD2. This CDR3 is 17 amino acids long. Losses at the gene ends were 4 bases for V and 4 bases for J; bases not matched to a gene: 11. Germline V lookup: CDR1 SGHRS, CDR2 YFSETQ. Written as DNA, the CDR3 is TGCGCCAGCAGCCCAGAAGCGGGGTTAGGCGGGGCCAACGTCCTGACTTTC. Encoded protein: CASSPEAGLGGANVLTF.

At least ten counts were recorded for this clonotype. This rearrangement joins TRBV7-2 to TRBJ2-5; 7 nucleotides align to TRBD1. Germline assignment: CDR1 SGHTA and CDR2 FQGNSA. The CDR3 consists of 16 residues. V lost 1 base and J lost 5; bases outside the gene matches: 10. This CDR3 reads CASSLGPNRGQETQYF. In DNA, the CDR3 is TGTGCCAGCAGCTTAGGACCAAACCGGGGACAGGAGACCCAGTACTTC.

This clonotype was observed at least ten times. The chain has TRBV29-1 and TRBJ2-3; D may correspond to TRBD1 or TRBD2 (5 bases each). This CDR3 has 13 residues. Germline loops: CDR1 SQVTM, CDR2 ANQGSEA. The V end lost 6 bases, the J end lost 5 bases, and 15 bases lay between the germline ends. This CDR3 is CSVQTGGRDTQYF. For the CDR3, the DNA is TGCAGCGTCCAGACTGGGGGAAGAGATACGCAGTATTTT.

V and J are TRBV24-1 and TRBJ1-2; no firm D call. V was trimmed by 2 bases and J by 5 bases, leaving 8 bases between them. Germline V gene lookup returns CDR1 KGHDR and CDR2 SFDVKD. The CDR3 runs to 13 residues. The CDR3 DNA follows: TGTGCCACCAGTGATTCGGCGGGATATGGCTACACCTTC. Amino acid sequence: CATSDSAGYGYTF.

This clonotype was seen repeatedly, ten times or more. V and J are TRBV3-1 and TRBJ1-5; D unclear. The CDR3 covers 16 residues. Germline CDR1 and CDR2: LGHDT and YNNKEL (reference sequence). Trimming took 2 bases from V and 3 from J, leaving 14 bases between them. The DNA for the CDR3 is TGTGCCAGCAGCCAAACATCTGGGATCCTCAATCAGCCCCAGCATTTT. Encoded protein: CASSQTSGILNQPQHF.

The chain uses TRBV4-1 and TRBJ2-3; tentative D call: TRBD2 (7 bases). CDR1 and CDR2 (germline): MGHRA, YSYEKL. The CDR3 consists of 16 residues. V lost 5 bases and J 2 bases, leaving 17 bases between the germline ends. The CDR3 reads CASSTRRGGFTDTQYF. CDR3 bases: TGCGCCAGCAGCACGAGGAGGGGGGGATTCACAGATACGCAGTATTTT.

This clonotype was detected ten times or more. The chain combines TRBV5-1 with TRBJ2-7; TRBD1 might be the D (6 bases). This CDR3 has 15 residues. Trimming removed 4 bases from V and 1 base from J, with 15 bases in between. Germline V gives CDR1 SGHRS, CDR2 YFSETQ. The CDR3 loop reads CASSPDSTPSYEQYF. The DNA of the CDR3 is TGCGCCAGCAGCCCGGACAGTACCCCTTCCTACGAGCAGTACTTC. Together with reference TRBV5-1 and TRBJ2-7, the CDR3 gives the full variable domain: KAGVTQTPRYLIKTRGQQVTLSCSPISGHRSVSWYQQTPGQGLQFLFEYFSETQRNKGNFPGRFSGRQFSNSRSEMNVSTLELGDSALYLCASSPDSTPSYEQYFGPGTRLTVT.

This clonotype was observed many times. The chain has TRBV28 and TRBJ2-3; the match to TRBD2 covers 9 bases. The CDR3 length is 15 residues. CDR1 and CDR2 (germline): MDHEN, SYDVKM. V shed 5 bases, J shed 0 bases, and the junction held 3 bases outside the gene matches. CDR3 amino acids: CASSGSGGSTDTQYF. Written as DNA, the CDR3 is TGTGCCAGCAGTGGTAGCGGGGGTAGCACAGATACGCAGTATTTT.

This clonotype was counted many times. This sequence joins TRBV6-1 and TRBJ1-1; 11 bases are shared with TRBD1. V lost 6 bases and J lost 6; bases outside the gene matches: 12. The CDR3 sequence is 16 residues long. CDR1 and CDR2 (germline): MNHNS, SASEGT. The CDR3 nucleotides read TGTGCCAGCAGAAACTCCGGGACAGGGGGTAGGGCTGAAGCTTTCTTT. Encoded protein: CASRNSGTGGRAEAFF.

This clonotype was seen many times. The rearrangement uses TRBV4-2 and TRBJ1-4; 9 bases map to TRBD1. The V gene's germline CDR1 is LGHNA and CDR2 YNFKEQ. The CDR3 spans 17 residues. V was pared by 2 bases and J by 1 base, with 5 bases of the junction left unmatched. CDR3 sequence: CASSQPRTGVTNEKLFF. CDR3 nucleotides: TGTGCCAGCAGCCAACCCAGGACAGGGGTAACTAATGAAAAACTGTTTTTT.

The V gene is TRBV6-5, the J gene TRBJ2-5, with 9 nucleotides matching TRBD2. The germline V gene encodes CDR1 MNHEY and CDR2 SVGAGI. V gave up 6 bases and J gave up 5 bases; unmatched junction bases: 10. The CDR3 covers 15 residues. The CDR3 DNA sequence: TGTGCCAGCAGACCTTTAGCGGGGGTGGTGGAGACCCAGTACTTC. This encodes CASRPLAGVVETQYF.

This clonotype appeared once. With a much larger clone just one base away, this may be a read error. The chain's CDR3 is CSARSRMGYNEQFF. The CDR3 bases are TGCAGTGCTAGATCTCGGATGGGCTACAATGAGCAGTTCTTC. This sequence joins TRBV20-1 and TRBJ2-1; D unresolved. Germline loops: CDR1 DFQATT, CDR2 SNEGSKA (reference sequence). Trimming shortened V by 2 bases and J by 3 bases, and 11 bases separated the two germline ends. CDR3 length: 14 amino acids.

This clonotype was recorded many times. V and J are TRBV28 and TRBJ2-4; 8 bases align to TRBD1. Germline loops: CDR1 MDHEN, CDR2 SYDVKM. There are 16 residues in the CDR3. V was clipped by 5 bases and J by 5 bases; unmatched bases: 11. The CDR3 DNA reads TGTGCCAGCAGTCCGACAGGGGTCGCCTCGGAAAACATTCAGTACTTC. Translated: CASSPTGVASENIQYF.

This clonotype was picked up many times. The chain employs TRBV6-5 and TRBJ1-1; D unresolved. Germline V gene data show CDR1 as MNHEY and CDR2 as SVGAGI. The CDR3 has 11 residues. V shed 6 bases and J shed 7 bases, with 9 bases lying between them. The CDR3, as DNA: TGTGCCAGCAGGGAAAAGTTTGAAGCTTTCTTT. Protein sequence: CASREKFEAFF.

This clonotype occurred many times. This chain links TRBV18 with TRBJ2-1, with D perhaps matching TRBD1 (5 bases). The V gene lost 0 bases and the J gene lost 7 bases, with 7 bases spanning the gap. There are 13 residues in the CDR3. CDR1 is KGHSH, CDR2 LQKENI, per germline. CDR3 amino acids: CASSPPTENEQFF. The CDR3 bases are TGTGCCAGCTCACCACCGACAGAAAATGAGCAGTTCTTC.

There are many counts of this clonotype. The V call is TRBV12-3 or TRBV12-4, the J call TRBJ1-2; the D gene is possibly TRBD1 (5 bases). V was pared by 5 bases and J by 9 bases, with 13 bases between. This CDR3 comprises 12 residues. CDR3 bases: TGTGCCAGCAGTCCAGGGACGGGGCGCTACACCTTC. Translated: CASSPGTGRYTF.

The sample holds many counts of this clonotype. The chain has TRBV5-1 and TRBJ2-7, with D perhaps matching TRBD1 (6 bases). Trimming took off 0 bases at V and 3 bases at J, with 10 bases between the two ends. The CDR3 has 14 amino acids. Germline V CDR1 and CDR2: SGHRS, YFSETQ. The CDR3 is CASSLEGGGYEQYF. CDR3 DNA sequence: TGCGCCAGCAGCTTGGAAGGGGGTGGCTACGAGCAGTACTTC.

The chain combines TRBV28 with TRBJ1-5; 7 bases are shared with TRBD1. V gave up 6 bases and J gave up 10 bases; unmatched junction bases: 18. Germline assignment: CDR1 MDHEN and CDR2 SYDVKM. The length of the CDR3 is 16 residues. CDR3 nucleotides: TGTGCCAGCAGGAAAGGGGGCGGGGCAACCCTCGGCCCCCAGCATTTT. The encoded protein is CASRKGGGATLGPQHF.

The sample holds a few counts of this clonotype. J is TRBJ2-2 and V is TRBV3-1, with D hard to call. This CDR3 is 12 amino acids long. Trimming left V 1 base short and J 6 bases short, with 3 bases between. Germline V gene sequence: CDR1 LGHDT, CDR2 YNNKEL (reference sequence). CDR3 region: CASSQVSGELFF. In DNA form, the CDR3 reads TGTGCCAGCAGCCAAGTTTCCGGGGAGCTGTTTTTT. The full variable domain, its missing parts supplied by reference TRBV3-1 and TRBJ2-2, is DTAVSQTPKYLVTQMGNDKSIKCEQNLGHDTMYWYKQDSKKFLKIMFSYNNKELIINETVPNRFSPKSPDKAHLNLHINSLELGDSAVYFCASSQVSGELFFGEGSRLTVL.

This clonotype was seen only a few times. This rearrangement joins TRBV5-5 to TRBJ2-2; D possibly corresponds to TRBD2 (6 bases). The V end was cut by 2 bases, the J end by 4 bases, with 15 bases between. The germline gives CDR1 SGHKS, CDR2 YYEKEE (reference sequence). CDR3 size: 16 residues. The CDR3: CASSFAGIVSTGELFF. CDR3 bases: TGTGCCAGCAGCTTTGCGGGGATAGTAAGCACCGGGGAGCTGTTTTTT. The full variable domain, in which reference TRBV5-5 and TRBJ2-2 provide the parts outside the CDR3, is DAGVTQSPTHLIKTRGQQVTLRCSPISGHKSVSWYQQVLGQGPQFIFQYYEKEERGRGNFPDRFSARQFPNYSSELNVNALLLGDSALYLCASSFAGIVSTGELFFGEGSRLTVL.

This clonotype occurred many times. The gene calls are TRBV5-8 and TRBJ1-2, with 7 positions matching TRBD1. The germline V gene encodes CDR1 SGHTS and CDR2 YDEGEE. The CDR3 sequence is 14 residues long. The V and J ends lost 0 bases and 5 bases, in that order; junction bases with no gene match: 4. The CDR3: CASSLGAGGYGYTF. CDR3 sequence (DNA): TGTGCCAGCAGCTTGGGGGCAGGGGGTTATGGCTACACCTTC.

Notes on this clonotype: The junction does not match germline at one end; this may be a read error. CDR3 nucleotides: TGTGCTAGCAGTTACTCGAGCAGGGGTAACACTGAAGCTTTCTTT. It is translated as CASSYSSRGNTEAFF. V and J are TRBV6-5 and TRBJ1-1, with D tentatively TRBD1 (6 bases). Looked up from germline, CDR1 is MNHEY and CDR2 is SVGAGI. The CDR3 extends over 15 amino acids.

This clonotype appeared many times. CDR3 coding DNA: TGCAGTGCTAGCCCCCCTGGGGGCTTCACAGATACGCAGTATTTT. Protein: CSASPPGGFTDTQYF. The chain is built from TRBV20-1 and TRBJ2-3; TRBD1 might be the D (6 bases). Trimming took 3 bases from V and 2 from J, leaving 15 bases between them. This CDR3 spans 15 amino acids. The germline CDR1 and CDR2 sequences are DFQATT and SNEGSKA (reference sequence).